This record covers a single T cell receptor beta chain. This sample stems from a study of blood T cell repertoires in COVID-19. Overall study context: Acute and convalescent COVID-19 samples came from the United States, Italy and Spain. The cDNA or gDNA used as material had been derived from T cells, B-cell-depleted T cells, or PBMCs.

In the study's own analysis: Nucleated cell counts were estimated from reference gene primer amplification. The data were produced by immunoSEQ multiplex PCR, yet TCRdb's version contains in-frame clones alone and is incomplete. The V and J calls and clone size are taken from that table; D and trimming were inferred from the DNA. The table lists more than 75,000 clones, 85% to 90% of them singletons. Germline loops: CDR1 MNHEY, CDR2 SVGAGI. CDR3 length: 15 amino acids. V was cut by 10 bases and J by 0 bases, with 18 bases left in between. The gene calls are TRBV6-5 and TRBJ1-1, with D hard to call. The sequence was collected from a woman between 65 and 79 years old with acute or convalescent COVID-19. The sample consisted of peripheral blood. The CDR3 is CAIDISRQLNTEAFF. Written as DNA, the CDR3 is TGTGCCATTGACATATCACGTCAATTGAACACTGAAGCTTTCTTT.